Listed below are T cell receptor beta chains from one sample, sequenced in a study of blood T cell repertoires in COVID-19. Profiled with immunoSEQ multiplex PCR; TCRdb holds only in-frame clones, not every one. The sample records approximately 240,000 clones, roughly 84% being singletons. The specimen was peripheral blood. Every receptor here comes from an older woman with acute or convalescent COVID-19. CDR3s include the opening cysteine and the closing phenylalanine or tryptophan. The D gene is left open where the match is weak. Rows give clone size only sometimes, using once, few, many, or a class for an expanded clone.

abundance	d_gene	v_gene	j_gene	CDR3nt	CDR3aa
.	.	TRBV5-6	TRBJ2-3	TGTGCCAGCAGCTTGCAACTGCCCGGAGATACGCAGTATTTT	CASSLQLPGDTQYF
.	.	TRBV5-6	TRBJ1-2	TGTGCCAGCAGCTTCTCTCAGGGTGGCTATGGCTACACCTTC	CASSFSQGGYGYTF
.	.	TRBV10-3	TRBJ1-1	TGTGCCATCAGTGAGTCTATCGGAGGTTCGGACACTGAAGCTTTCTTT	CAISESIGGSDTEAFF
.	TRBD1	TRBV4-1	TRBJ1-1	TGCGCCAGCAGCCAAGTTACAGGGGGCCCTGAAGCTTTCTTT	CASSQVTGGPEAFF
once	.	TRBV29-1	TRBJ1-2	TGCAGCGTTGAAGATCGGGTCAGGGGACGCGTTTCTCGCACCTTC	CSVEDRVRGRVSRTF
.	.	TRBV14	TRBJ2-2	TGTGCCAGCAGCCAAGATTTTCCAGCCGGGGAGCTGTTTTTT	CASSQDFPAGELFF
.	.	TRBV10-3	TRBJ2-1	TGTGCCATCAGTGAGCCGGGACTGTACAATGAGCAGTTCTTC	CAISEPGLYNEQFF
few	TRBD1	TRBV4-1	TRBJ1-6	TGCGCCAGCAGCCAAGGGGACAGGGGCACCTATAATTCACCCCTCCACTTT	CASSQGDRGTYNSPLHF
.	.	TRBV6-1	TRBJ1-2	TGTGCCAGCAGTGAAAACAGGTCTCGGGGGGGCTACACCTTC	CASSENRSRGGYTF
.	.	TRBV12-3/TRBV12-4	TRBJ1-2	TGTGCCAGCAGTTTCGGAGGTTCCACCTTC	CASSFGGSTF
.	TRBD1	TRBV5-1	TRBJ1-4	TGCGCCAGCAGACCAGACAGGGGGTTCGACCTTAATGAAAAACTGTTTTTT	CASRPDRGFDLNEKLFF
many	TRBD1	TRBV12-3/TRBV12-4	TRBJ2-7	TGTGCCAGCAGCCACGGGACAGGGCGCGAGCAGTACTTC	CASSHGTGREQYF
.	.	TRBV6-2/TRBV6-3	TRBJ1-5	TGTGCCAGCAGTTACCAACAGGAATCTCATAGCAATCAGCCCCAGCATTTT	CASSYQQESHSNQPQHF
.	TRBD1	TRBV28	TRBJ2-2	TGTGCCAGCAGACAGGGGGCCAACACCGGGGAGCTGTTTTTT	CASRQGANTGELFF
.	.	TRBV7-2	TRBJ2-3	TGTGCCAGCGCACCAGGGCTAGAGATAGATACGCAGTATTTT	CASAPGLEIDTQYF
.	TRBD1	TRBV28	TRBJ2-7	TGTGCCAGCAGTTTATCGGGTACAGGGGGGAAGGAGCAGTACTTC	CASSLSGTGGKEQYF
.	TRBD1	TRBV10-3	TRBJ2-3	TGTGCCATCAGCAAAGGGGACAGGGGCGCAGATACGCAGTATTTT	CAISKGDRGADTQYF
few	.	TRBV28	TRBJ1-5	TGTGCCAGCAGTTTAGGGGGCCCAAATCAGCCCCAGCATTTT	CASSLGGPNQPQHF
.	.	TRBV5-1	TRBJ2-1	TGCGCCAGCAGCCTCAGCGGGTATTCCTACAATGAGCAGTTCTTC	CASSLSGYSYNEQFF
.	TRBD1	TRBV29-1	TRBJ2-2	TGCAGCGTTGGCCAGGGACAGGGGGCCGGGGAGCTGTTTTTT	CSVGQGQGAGELFF
.	TRBD1	TRBV30	TRBJ2-7	TGTGCCTGGAGTGCCGGGACAGGGATCTACGAGCAGTACTTC	CAWSAGTGIYEQYF
.	.	TRBV2	TRBJ1-1	TGTGCCAGCATCGACACTGAAGCTTTCTTT	CASIDTEAFF
.	TRBD1	TRBV4-3	TRBJ1-6	TGCGCCAGCAGCCAAGAGGTAGCAGGGGGGTCCTATAATTCACCCCTCCACTTT	CASSQEVAGGSYNSPLHF
.	.	TRBV29-1	TRBJ1-1	TGCAGCGTAACACGGGGGGAGACTGAAGCTTTCTTT	CSVTRGETEAFF
.	.	TRBV18	TRBJ1-2	TGTGCCAGCTCAGCCCTCGGGGTTAATTGGGGCTACACCTTC	CASSALGVNWGYTF
.	TRBD1	TRBV10-3	TRBJ1-2	TGTGGCCAGGGAAACGACAGGGATGGCTACACCTTC	CGQGNDRDGYTF
few	.	TRBV5-4	TRBJ2-5	TGTGCCAGCAGCTTTAGACTAGGGGAGGAGACCCAGTACTTC	CASSFRLGEETQYF
.	.	TRBV4-2	TRBJ1-1	TGTGCCAGCAGCCAAGCAAAGACAGTCCTCACTGAAGCTTTCTTT	CASSQAKTVLTEAFF
.	TRBD2	TRBV3-1/TRBV3-2	TRBJ2-5	TGTGCCAGCAGCCCGGGGGGGCCAGAGACCCAGTACTTC	CASSPGGPETQYF
.	TRBD1	TRBV5-1	TRBJ2-7	TGCGCCAGCAGCCCTACGTCCCGGGACAGGAACCCTTACTACGAGCAGTACTTC	CASSPTSRDRNPYYEQYF
many	TRBD1	TRBV5-1	TRBJ1-2	TGCGCCAGCACCTCTGGGGGACAGGGGGCAGGCTACACCTTC	CASTSGGQGAGYTF
.	TRBD1	TRBV30	TRBJ1-5	TGTGCCTGGAGTTCCCGGACAGGGAATTGGCAGCCCCAGCATTTT	CAWSSRTGNWQPQHF
.	.	TRBV12-3/TRBV12-4	TRBJ2-7	TGTGCCAGCAGCTCTACAGGGCGGTACGAGCAGTACTTC	CASSSTGRYEQYF
.	TRBD1	TRBV6-2/TRBV6-3	TRBJ2-1	TGTGCCAGCAGTCAACGACAGGGGGCATACAATGAGCAGTTCTTC	CASSQRQGAYNEQFF
.	.	TRBV12-3/TRBV12-4	TRBJ2-7	TGTGCCAGCAGTTTGGACAGTCACGAGCAGTACTTC	CASSLDSHEQYF
.	.	TRBV20-1	TRBJ1-2	TGCAGTGCTAGTCGGAGGGGCGTCGATGGCTACACCTTC	CSASRRGVDGYTF
.	TRBD2	TRBV2	TRBJ2-3	TGTGCCAGCAGTGATCGAGCGGGGGGCACAGATACGCAGTATTTT	CASSDRAGGTDTQYF
once	.	TRBV5-4	TRBJ1-2	TGTGCCAGCAGTGGGCCCGCACCCTATGGCTACACCTTC	CASSGPAPYGYTF
.	.	TRBV18	TRBJ1-3	TGTGCCAGCTCACCAGGGACAAACTCTGGAAACACCATATATTTT	CASSPGTNSGNTIYF
.	.	TRBV18	TRBJ2-2	TGTGCCAGCTCACCCACACAAATTACAAATGCCGGGGAGCTGTTTTTT	CASSPTQITNAGELFF
.	.	TRBV18	TRBJ2-7	TGTGCCAGCTCACCTCTCGGGAGCTCCTACGAGCAGTACTTC	CASSPLGSSYEQYF
.	.	TRBV5-6	TRBJ1-1	TGTGCCAGCCACGGAGGGGCGGAAACTGAAGCTTTCTTT	CASHGGAETEAFF
.	.	TRBV9	TRBJ1-2	TGTGCCAGCAGCGGGGGCAGGGTCTCCTATGGCTACACCTTC	CASSGGRVSYGYTF
.	.	TRBV11-2	TRBJ2-2	TGTGCCAGCAGAAAAGAAGGCGGGGCCGCGAACACCGGGGAGCTGTTTTTT	CASRKEGGAANTGELFF
.	TRBD1	TRBV7-9	TRBJ1-2	TGTGCCAGCAGCCCCCAGACAGGGGATGGTGGCTACACCTTC	CASSPQTGDGGYTF